This T cell receptor beta chain was sequenced in a study of beta chain features in type 1 diabetes. Study conclusions and caveats: When Type 1 diabetes patients were examined, their TCRB CDR3s proved moderately but significantly shorter in all four CD4+ subsets. Naive, central memory and Treg TCRB repertoires seemed to resemble each other more closely in patients than they did in healthy donors.

Every donor had blood drawn once into heparin, about 116 mL on average. Points on this clone: Its specificity is unknown.

Reverse transcription of all isolated RNA meant that expressed TCRB transcripts were sequenced. The study sequenced naive, central memory and regulatory T cell samples to an average of about 4 million reads. TCRdb's copy holds only in-frame clones and misses some; the assay was immunoSEQ multiplex PCR. The sample comprises roughly 350,000 clones, 9.6% of which are singletons, and over 0.45% rests with the top ten. This TCR was recovered from a young man with type 1 diabetes. The specimen sequenced was central memory CD4+ T cells from blood.

Here the CDR3 DNA reads TGTGCCAGCAGTGTACATCTTAAGGGGGGACAGAACACTGAAGCTTTCTTT. Its protein is CASSVHLKGGQNTEAFF. This rearrangement joins TRBV6-1 to TRBJ1-1; tentative D call: TRBD1 (6 bases). The CDR3 sequence is 17 residues long. The germline V and J ends were trimmed by 4 bases and 1 base, with 19 bases remaining between them. Germline assignment: CDR1 MNHNS and CDR2 SASEGT.